Listed here is a single TCR beta chain. Its target antigen remains unknown. No per-base quality is available; no much larger clone lies one base away. Systemically healthy Caucasian individuals from Russia, approximately 39 in total and aged 6 to 90 years, were included as donors. Each donor gave about 9.2 milliliters of peripheral blood, drawn into EDTA-treated Vacutainer tubes. Ficoll-Paque density-gradient centrifugation was used to isolate PBMCs, with at least 6 million per sample. Total RNA, at least 6 micrograms per sample, was extracted from PBMCs with Trizol reagent. For every donor, an aliquot of PBMCs went through flow cytometry to measure the percentages of naive CD45RAhigh/CD27high T cells. As encoded in the germline V gene (reference sequence), CDR1 is DFQATT while CDR2 is SNEGSKA. The trim is 0 bases for V and 2 bases for J, with a gap of 13 bases between the germline ends. The cysteine opens and the phenylalanine closes a CDR3 of 16 amino acids. This entry keeps only the CDR3 DNA: 48 bases, framed from base 1.

This entry is derived from a study of blood T cells in healthy people across ages (dated by TCRdb to about 2015). Some background on the complete study: Template switching captured roughly one uniquely barcoded TCR beta cDNA molecule per two T cells in model experiments. To avoid experimental bias, donors of different ages were spread randomly across the sequencing lanes. Using deep sequencing normalized with unique cDNA molecular identifiers, the study measured how TCR beta repertoire diversity changes with age. The donors were split into four age groups: young (average around 15 years), middle-aged (around 40), aged (62) and long-lived (more than 80). The study analyzed two additional independent replicas of 1 million unique cDNA reads from the same blood draw for two donors, one aged 18 to 29 and one aged 80 or older. General findings and caveats noted by the study authors: The CMV infection status of donors was not known, potentially confounding age-related changes in expanded clonotypes. As age increased, observed TCR beta diversity per million T cells dropped in a roughly linear way, and a significant reduction was already evident by age approximately 40. Estimates of total diversity based on one million sequenced T cells were considered lower bounds and underestimates. Compared with the aged group, the long-lived group had more naive CD4+ T cells, fewer expanded clones and increased TCR diversity, a pattern suggesting age selection. There was a strong correlation between observed TCR beta diversity and the percentage of naive T cells measured by flow cytometry. Because profiling used bulk unsorted PBMCs, naive and antigen-experienced compartments could not be compared conclusively.

Library generation was performed with 5' RACE. For sequencing, an Illumina HiSeq 2500 was employed. The second PCR ran for roughly 7 to 11 cycles and used a J-beta primer mix along with a sample-barcoded 5' primer. A template-switch 5' adaptor carrying 12 random nucleotides introduced a unique molecular identifier onto each TCR beta cDNA molecule. Each sample yielded at least 2.5 million CDR3-containing paired-end reads. First-strand cDNA was synthesized from all RNA with the Mint cDNA synthesis kit, primed by a TRBC-specific oligonucleotide. Following uracil-DNA glycosylase treatment, all cDNA underwent a first 18-cycle PCR with the universal primers M1SS and BC2_uni_R. The paper's data handling went like this. For normalization, 1 million high-quality reads, each with a distinct molecular identifier, were randomly selected from each sample. Instead of being binned into consensus sequences, reads that shared molecular identifiers were thrown out. CDR3 identification, clonotype clustering and error correction used MiTCR with a Q25 quality threshold and the strictest error-elimination algorithm. A nonparametric unseen species model with Euler transformation was used to estimate lower-bound total TCR beta diversity. Clones were called with MiXCR by TCRdb after fastp trimmed the public reads at Q25, and only in-frame beta chains were retained. Entries that share a CDR3 protein sequence are merged under the most common genes and DNA. These V and J calls rely on TCRdb rather than the paper's analysis. The sample table shows hundreds of thousands of distinct CDR3 sequences, and roughly 43% are seen once. The top ten hold 30% of the sample.

The sequenced sample consisted of blood. The origin of this receptor is a man older than 75 in good health. Recombination connected TRBV20-1 to TRBJ2-2; the D gene is possibly TRBD1, with 6 bases matching. The CDR3 in this case is CSARDQGHLNTGELFF. The base sequence is TGCAGTGCTAGAGACCAGGGGCACTTAAACACCGGGGAGCTGTTTTTT.